This is a list of T cell receptor beta chains from one sample in a study of blood T cell repertoires in COVID-19. Only in-frame clones appear in the TCRdb table, and some are missing; sequencing was by immunoSEQ multiplex PCR. Of around 200,000 clones listed, more than 75% were seen once; the top ten hold about 4.9%. The sequenced sample consisted of peripheral blood. These TCRs come from a woman of 80 years or more with acute or convalescent COVID-19. Both conserved end residues are part of each CDR3. A D gene is named only where the DNA matches it firmly. Where a row states a size, it is once, few, many or the class of an expanded clone; other rows omit it.

J gene	D gene	V gene	clone size	CDR3 protein	CDR3 DNA
TRBJ2-1	TRBD1	TRBV6-6	NA	CASSWSPGTGDEQFF	TGTGCCAGCAGTTGGAGTCCCGGGACAGGGGATGAGCAGTTCTTC
TRBJ2-3	TRBD2	TRBV10-2	few	CASSGLALTDTQYF	TGCGCCAGCAGCGGACTAGCGCTCACAGATACGCAGTATTTT
TRBJ2-3	TRBD2	TRBV5-1	NA	CATKPTAGGLVTDTQYF	TGCGCCACCAAACCAACCGCCGGCGGACTAGTCACAGATACGCAGTATTTT
TRBJ1-1	NA	TRBV7-3	once	CASSLNGAGVAFF	TGTGCCAGCAGCTTAAACGGGGCAGGGGTGGCTTTCTTT
TRBJ1-1	NA	TRBV28	once	CASSFSTPGGNTEAFF	TGTGCCAGCAGTTTCTCCACCCCCGGGGGAAACACTGAAGCTTTCTTT
TRBJ2-1	NA	TRBV15	NA	CATSRVRAGSYNEQFF	TGTGCCACCAGCAGAGTGCGGGCCGGCTCCTACAATGAGCAGTTCTTC
TRBJ2-1	NA	TRBV11-3	NA	CASSLVGYPGANEQFF	TGTGCCAGCAGCTTAGTGGGATACCCTGGGGCCAATGAGCAGTTCTTC
TRBJ1-1	NA	TRBV11-2	few	CASSPGGGVTEAFF	TGTGCCAGCAGCCCCGGGGGGGGAGTTACTGAAGCTTTCTTT
TRBJ2-2	TRBD2	TRBV18	NA	CASSPGLAVNTGELFF	TGTGCCAGCTCACCCGGACTAGCGGTTAACACCGGGGAGCTGTTTTTT
TRBJ1-5	NA	TRBV18	NA	CASSPPQVPNQPQHF	TGTGCCAGCTCACCACCACAAGTCCCCAATCAGCCCCAGCATTTT
TRBJ2-1	NA	TRBV5-4	NA	CASSPEDRSYNEQFF	TGTGCCAGCAGCCCGGAGGACCGATCCTACAATGAGCAGTTCTTC
TRBJ1-4	NA	TRBV3-1/TRBV3-2	NA	CASSLTGLTNEKLFF	TGTGCCAGCAGCCTCACAGGGTTGACTAATGAAAAACTGTTTTTT
TRBJ1-5	NA	TRBV4-3	NA	CASSQDWGLPQHF	TGCGCCAGCAGCCAAGATTGGGGGCTACCCCAGCATTTT
TRBJ2-3	TRBD2	TRBV7-2	NA	CASSLTSTSAGTDTQYF	TGTGCCAGCAGCCTCACTTCGACTAGCGCGGGCACAGATACGCAGTATTTT
TRBJ2-7	NA	TRBV20-1	NA	CSASGAYLSEQYF	TGCAGTGCTAGTGGGGCCTACCTCAGCGAGCAGTACTTC
TRBJ2-3	NA	TRBV10-3	NA	CAISGSTSSDTQYF	TGTGCCATCAGCGGGTCGACTAGTTCAGATACGCAGTATTTT
TRBJ1-4	NA	TRBV5-4	NA	CASSLKASHEKLFF	TGTGCCAGCAGCTTGAAAGCTTCCCACGAAAAACTGTTTTTT
TRBJ2-5	NA	TRBV18	NA	CASSPLTGPQTQYF	TGTGCCAGCTCACCTCTAACAGGGCCGCAGACCCAGTACTTC
TRBJ1-3	NA	TRBV4-3	NA	CASSQESQASTIYF	TGCGCCAGCAGCCAAGAATCACAGGCGAGCACCATATATTTT
TRBJ2-7	TRBD1	TRBV5-1	NA	CASSWIGTGEDEQYF	TGCGCCAGCAGCTGGATAGGGACAGGGGAGGACGAGCAGTACTTC
TRBJ2-2	NA	TRBV9	NA	CASRTRMTTGELFF	TGTGCCAGCAGGACAAGAATGACCACCGGGGAGCTGTTTTTT
TRBJ1-2	NA	TRBV3-1/TRBV3-2	once	CASSQEGSSGGYGYTF	TGTGCCAGCAGCCAAGAGGGTTCCTCGGGAGGCTATGGCTACACCTTC
TRBJ1-1	NA	TRBV13	NA	CASSLLQGHTYTEAFF	TGTGCCAGCAGCTTACTCCAGGGGCACACGTACACTGAAGCTTTCTTT
TRBJ1-2	NA	TRBV5-6	NA	CASSLDTHYGYTF	TGTGCCAGCAGCTTGGACACCCACTATGGCTACACCTTC
TRBJ2-2	NA	TRBV9	once	CASSVEVYQAGELFF	TGTGCCAGCAGCGTAGAGGTTTATCAGGCCGGGGAGCTGTTTTTT
TRBJ2-7	NA	TRBV4-3	NA	CASSPEYQGYEQYF	TGCGCCAGCAGCCCCGAATACCAGGGGTACGAGCAGTACTTC
TRBJ2-7	NA	TRBV7-9	NA	CASSPQDKKPYEQYF	TGTGCCAGCAGCCCCCAAGACAAGAAACCCTACGAGCAGTACTTC
TRBJ2-1	TRBD1	TRBV6-4	NA	CASSQGADYNEQFF	TGTGCCAGCAGTCAGGGGGCGGACTACAATGAGCAGTTCTTC
TRBJ1-5	NA	TRBV5-1	NA	CASSLAGGLYQPQHF	TGCGCCAGCAGCTTGGCCGGGGGGTTATACCAGCCCCAGCATTTT
TRBJ1-2	NA	TRBV4-1	few	CASSQEERRDKYGYTF	TGCGCCAGCAGCCAAGAAGAGCGACGGGATAAATATGGCTACACCTTC
TRBJ1-2	TRBD1	TRBV27	few	CASSLPTGLGYTF	TGTGCCAGCAGTTTACCGACAGGGTTGGGCTACACCTTC
TRBJ2-5	TRBD2	TRBV4-2	NA	CASSRVGWREVGAETQYF	TGTGCCAGCAGCCGGGTCGGATGGCGGGAGGTGGGTGCAGAGACCCAGTACTTC